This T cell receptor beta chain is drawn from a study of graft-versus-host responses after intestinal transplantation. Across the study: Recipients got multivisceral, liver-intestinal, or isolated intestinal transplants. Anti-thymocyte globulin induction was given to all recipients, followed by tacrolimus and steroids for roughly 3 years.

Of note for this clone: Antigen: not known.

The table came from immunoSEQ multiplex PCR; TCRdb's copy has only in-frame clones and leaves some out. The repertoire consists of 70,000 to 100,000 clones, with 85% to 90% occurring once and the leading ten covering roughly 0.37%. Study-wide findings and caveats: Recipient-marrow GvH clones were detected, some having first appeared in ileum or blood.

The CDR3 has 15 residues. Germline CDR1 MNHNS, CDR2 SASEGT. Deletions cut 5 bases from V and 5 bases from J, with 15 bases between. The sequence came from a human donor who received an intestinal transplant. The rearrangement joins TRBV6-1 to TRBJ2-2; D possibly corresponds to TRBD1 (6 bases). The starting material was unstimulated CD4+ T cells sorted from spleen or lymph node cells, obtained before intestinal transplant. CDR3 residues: CASSHPGHKTGELFF. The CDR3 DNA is TGTGCCAGCAGTCATCCGGGACACAAAACCGGGGAGCTGTTTTTT.